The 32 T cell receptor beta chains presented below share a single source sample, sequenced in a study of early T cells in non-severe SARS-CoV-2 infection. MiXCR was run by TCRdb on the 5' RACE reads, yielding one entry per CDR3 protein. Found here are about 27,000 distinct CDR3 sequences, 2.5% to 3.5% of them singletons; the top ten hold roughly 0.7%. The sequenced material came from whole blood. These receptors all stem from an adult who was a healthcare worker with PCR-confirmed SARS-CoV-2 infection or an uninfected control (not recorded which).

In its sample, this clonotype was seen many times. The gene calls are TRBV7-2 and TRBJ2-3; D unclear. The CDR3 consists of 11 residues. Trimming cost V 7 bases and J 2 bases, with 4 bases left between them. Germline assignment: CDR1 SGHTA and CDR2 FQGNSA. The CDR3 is CASTYTDTQYF. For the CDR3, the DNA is TGTGCCAGCACCTACACAGATACGCAGTATTTT.

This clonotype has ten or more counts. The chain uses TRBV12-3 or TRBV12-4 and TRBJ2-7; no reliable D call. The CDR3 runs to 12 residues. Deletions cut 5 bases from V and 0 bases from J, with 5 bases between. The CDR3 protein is CASSPSSYEQYV. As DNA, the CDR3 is TGTGCCAGCAGTCCGAGCTCCTACGAGCAGTACGTC.

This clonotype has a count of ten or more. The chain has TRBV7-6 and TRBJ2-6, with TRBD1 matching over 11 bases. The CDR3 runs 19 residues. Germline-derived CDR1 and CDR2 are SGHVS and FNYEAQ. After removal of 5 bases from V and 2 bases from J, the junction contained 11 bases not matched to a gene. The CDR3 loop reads CASSAPLGQGATGANVLTF. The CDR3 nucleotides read TGTGCCAGCAGCGCCCCTCTCGGACAGGGGGCTACTGGGGCCAACGTCCTGACTTTC.

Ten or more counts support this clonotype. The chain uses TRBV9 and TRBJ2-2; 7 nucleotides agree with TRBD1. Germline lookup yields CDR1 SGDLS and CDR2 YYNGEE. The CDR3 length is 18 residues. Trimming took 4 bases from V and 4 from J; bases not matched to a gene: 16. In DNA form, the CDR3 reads TGTGCCAGCAGCCCCCGGGACAGCCAAACCCGTGGCACCGGGGAGCTGTTTTTT. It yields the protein CASSPRDSQTRGTGELFF.

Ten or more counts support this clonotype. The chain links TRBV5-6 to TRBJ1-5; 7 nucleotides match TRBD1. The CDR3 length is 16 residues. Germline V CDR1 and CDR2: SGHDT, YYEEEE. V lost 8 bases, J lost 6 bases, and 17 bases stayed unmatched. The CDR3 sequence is CASPSNQGQIFQPQHF. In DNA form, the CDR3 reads TGTGCCAGTCCCTCGAACCAGGGACAGATTTTTCAGCCCCAGCATTTT.

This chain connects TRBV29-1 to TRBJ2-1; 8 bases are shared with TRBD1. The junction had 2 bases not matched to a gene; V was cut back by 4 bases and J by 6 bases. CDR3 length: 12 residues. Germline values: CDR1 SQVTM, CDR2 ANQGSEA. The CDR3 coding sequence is TGCAGCGTTGGAGGACAGGGCAATGAGCAGTTCTTC. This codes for CSVGGQGNEQFF.

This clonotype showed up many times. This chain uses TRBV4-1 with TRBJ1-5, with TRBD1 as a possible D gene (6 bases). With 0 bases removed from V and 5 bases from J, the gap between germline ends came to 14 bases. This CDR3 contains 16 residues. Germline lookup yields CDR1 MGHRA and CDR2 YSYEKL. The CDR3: CASSQEWQGHHQPQHF. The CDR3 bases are TGCGCCAGCAGCCAAGAATGGCAGGGGCACCATCAGCCCCAGCATTTT.

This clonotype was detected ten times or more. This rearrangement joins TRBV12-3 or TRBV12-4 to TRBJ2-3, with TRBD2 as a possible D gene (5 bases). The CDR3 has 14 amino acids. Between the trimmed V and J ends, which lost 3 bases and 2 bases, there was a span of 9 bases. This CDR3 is CASSLEANTDTQYF. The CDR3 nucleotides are TGTGCCAGCAGTTTGGAGGCGAACACAGATACGCAGTATTTT.

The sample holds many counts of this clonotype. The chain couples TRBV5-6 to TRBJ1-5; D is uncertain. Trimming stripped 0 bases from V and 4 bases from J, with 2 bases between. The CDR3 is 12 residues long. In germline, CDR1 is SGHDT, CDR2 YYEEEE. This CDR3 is CASSLDNQPQHF. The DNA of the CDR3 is TGTGCCAGCAGCTTGGATAATCAGCCCCAGCATTTT.

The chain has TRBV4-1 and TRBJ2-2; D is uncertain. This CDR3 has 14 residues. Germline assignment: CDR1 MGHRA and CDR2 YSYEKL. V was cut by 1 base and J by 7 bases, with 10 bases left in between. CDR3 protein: CASSQGQWIGELFF. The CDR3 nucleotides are TGCGCCAGCAGCCAAGGTCAATGGATCGGGGAGCTGTTTTTT.

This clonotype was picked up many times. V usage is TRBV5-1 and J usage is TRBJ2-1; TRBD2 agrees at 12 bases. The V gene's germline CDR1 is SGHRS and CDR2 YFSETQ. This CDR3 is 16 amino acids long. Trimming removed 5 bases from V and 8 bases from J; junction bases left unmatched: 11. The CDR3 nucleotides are TGCGCCAGCAGACGCGCGCTAGCGGGGGGGCTGGATGAGCAGTTCTTC. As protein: CASRRALAGGLDEQFF.

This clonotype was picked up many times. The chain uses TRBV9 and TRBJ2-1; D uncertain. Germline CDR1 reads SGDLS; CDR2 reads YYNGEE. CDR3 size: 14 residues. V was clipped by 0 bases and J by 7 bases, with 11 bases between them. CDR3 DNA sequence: TGTGCCAGCAGCGTAGACCTTGGGAATAATGAGCAGTTCTTC. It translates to CASSVDLGNNEQFF.

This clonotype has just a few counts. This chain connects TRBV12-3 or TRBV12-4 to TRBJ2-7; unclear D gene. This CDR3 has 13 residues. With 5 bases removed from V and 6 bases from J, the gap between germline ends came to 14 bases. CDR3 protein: CASSGTSFGEQYV. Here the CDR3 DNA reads TGTGCCAGCAGTGGTACAAGTTTCGGCGAGCAGTACGTC.

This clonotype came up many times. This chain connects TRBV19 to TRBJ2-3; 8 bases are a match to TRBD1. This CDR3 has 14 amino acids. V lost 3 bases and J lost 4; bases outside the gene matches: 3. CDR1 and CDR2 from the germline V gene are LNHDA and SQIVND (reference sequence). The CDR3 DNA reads TGTGCCAGTAGTATCGGACAGGGCCCAGATACGCAGTATTTT. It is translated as CASSIGQGPDTQYF.

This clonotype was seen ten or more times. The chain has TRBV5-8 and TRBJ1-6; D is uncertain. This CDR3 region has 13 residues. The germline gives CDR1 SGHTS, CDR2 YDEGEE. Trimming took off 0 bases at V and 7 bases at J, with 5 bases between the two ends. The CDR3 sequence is CASSLDRNSPLHF. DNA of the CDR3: TGTGCCAGCAGCTTGGATAGAAATTCACCCCTCCACTTT.

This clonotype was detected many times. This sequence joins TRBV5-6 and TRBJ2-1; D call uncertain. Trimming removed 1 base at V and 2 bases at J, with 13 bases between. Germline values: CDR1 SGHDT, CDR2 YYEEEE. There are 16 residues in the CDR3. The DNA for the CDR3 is TGTGCCAGCAGCTTGAGGGTAACAAGTCCCTACAATGAGCAGTTCTTC. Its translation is CASSLRVTSPYNEQFF.

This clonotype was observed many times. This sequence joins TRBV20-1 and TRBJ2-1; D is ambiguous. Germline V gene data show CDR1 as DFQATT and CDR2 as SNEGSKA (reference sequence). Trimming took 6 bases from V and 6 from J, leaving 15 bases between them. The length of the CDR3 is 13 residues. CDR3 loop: CSAHQRLGNEQFF. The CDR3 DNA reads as TGCAGTGCCCACCAGCGACTGGGCAATGAGCAGTTCTTC.

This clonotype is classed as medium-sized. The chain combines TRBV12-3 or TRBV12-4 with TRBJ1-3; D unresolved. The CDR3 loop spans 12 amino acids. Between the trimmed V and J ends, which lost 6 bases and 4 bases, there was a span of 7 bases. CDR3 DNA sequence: TGTGCCAGCAGACCTCAGGGAAACACCATATATTTT. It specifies CASRPQGNTIYF.

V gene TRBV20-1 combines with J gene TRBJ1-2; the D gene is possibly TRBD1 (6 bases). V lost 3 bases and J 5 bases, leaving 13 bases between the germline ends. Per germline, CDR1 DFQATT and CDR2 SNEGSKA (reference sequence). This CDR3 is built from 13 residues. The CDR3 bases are TGCAGTGCTAGGCGGGGGGCGCAGTATGGCTACACCTTC. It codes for CSARRGAQYGYTF.

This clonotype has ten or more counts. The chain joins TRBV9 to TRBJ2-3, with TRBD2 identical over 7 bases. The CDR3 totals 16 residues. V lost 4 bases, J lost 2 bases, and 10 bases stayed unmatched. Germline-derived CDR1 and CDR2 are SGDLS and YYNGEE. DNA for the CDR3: TGTGCCAGCAGCCCCCGAGCGGGATCGGCCACAGATACGCAGTATTTT. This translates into CASSPRAGSATDTQYF.

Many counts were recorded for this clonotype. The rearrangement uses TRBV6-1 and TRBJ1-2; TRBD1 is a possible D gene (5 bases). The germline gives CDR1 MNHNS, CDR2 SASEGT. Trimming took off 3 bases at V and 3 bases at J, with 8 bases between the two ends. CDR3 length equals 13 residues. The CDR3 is CASSETVDYGYTF. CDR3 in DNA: TGTGCCAGCAGTGAGACAGTTGACTATGGCTACACCTTC.

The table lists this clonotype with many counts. The CDR3: CASFFQGANEQFF. The CDR3 region has the DNA TGTGCCAGCTTCTTTCAGGGGGCTAATGAGCAGTTCTTC. The chain employs TRBV2 and TRBJ2-1; 8 bases match TRBD1. The CDR3 sequence is 13 residues long. J was trimmed by 7 bases and V by 8 bases; bases with no gene match: 7. CDR1 and CDR2 from the germline V gene are SNHLY and FYNNEI.

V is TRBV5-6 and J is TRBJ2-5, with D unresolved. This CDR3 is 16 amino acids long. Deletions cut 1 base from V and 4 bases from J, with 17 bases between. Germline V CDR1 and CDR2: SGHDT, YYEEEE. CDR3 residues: CASSLSWQTAGETQYF. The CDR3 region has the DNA TGTGCCAGCAGCTTGAGTTGGCAAACGGCCGGAGAGACCCAGTACTTC.

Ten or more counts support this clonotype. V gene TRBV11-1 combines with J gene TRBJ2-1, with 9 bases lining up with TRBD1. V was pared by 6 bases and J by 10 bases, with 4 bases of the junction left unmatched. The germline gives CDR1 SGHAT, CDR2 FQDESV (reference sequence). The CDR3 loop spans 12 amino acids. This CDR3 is CASRVTGGEQFF. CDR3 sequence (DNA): TGTGCCAGCAGGGTAACAGGGGGCGAGCAGTTCTTC.

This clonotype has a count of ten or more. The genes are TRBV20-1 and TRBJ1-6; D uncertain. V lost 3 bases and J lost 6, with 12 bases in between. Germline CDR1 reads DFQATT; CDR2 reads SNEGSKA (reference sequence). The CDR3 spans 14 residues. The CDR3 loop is CSARRDLINSPLHF. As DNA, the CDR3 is TGCAGTGCTAGGAGGGATCTAATTAATTCACCCCTCCACTTT.

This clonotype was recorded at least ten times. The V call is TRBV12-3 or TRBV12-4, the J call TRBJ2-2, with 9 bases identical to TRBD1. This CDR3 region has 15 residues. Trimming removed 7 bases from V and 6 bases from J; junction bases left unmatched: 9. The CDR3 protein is CASNPDRGFPGELFF. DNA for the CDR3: TGTGCCAGCAACCCGGACAGGGGATTTCCCGGGGAGCTGTTTTTT.

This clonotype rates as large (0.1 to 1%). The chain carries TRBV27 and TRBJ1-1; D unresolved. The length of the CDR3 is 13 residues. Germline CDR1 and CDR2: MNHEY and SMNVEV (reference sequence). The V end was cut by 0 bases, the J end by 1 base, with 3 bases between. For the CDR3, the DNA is TGTGCCAGCAGTTTATCCCCGAACACTGAAGCTTTCTTT. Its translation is CASSLSPNTEAFF.

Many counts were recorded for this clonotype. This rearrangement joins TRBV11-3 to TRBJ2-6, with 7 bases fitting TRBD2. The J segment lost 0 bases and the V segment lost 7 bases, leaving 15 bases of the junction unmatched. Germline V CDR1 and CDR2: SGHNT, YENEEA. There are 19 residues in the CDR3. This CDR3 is CASTLPPGTTLSGANVLTF. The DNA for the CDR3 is TGTGCCAGCACCCTACCCCCCGGGACTACACTCTCTGGGGCCAACGTCCTGACTTTC.

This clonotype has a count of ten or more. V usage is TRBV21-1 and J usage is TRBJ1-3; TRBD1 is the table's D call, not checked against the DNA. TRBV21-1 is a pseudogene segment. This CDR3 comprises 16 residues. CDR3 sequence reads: CAIPRSTPLFGNTIYF. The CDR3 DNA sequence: TGTGCCATCCCGAGAAGTACCCCCCTCTTCGGAAACACCATATATTTT.

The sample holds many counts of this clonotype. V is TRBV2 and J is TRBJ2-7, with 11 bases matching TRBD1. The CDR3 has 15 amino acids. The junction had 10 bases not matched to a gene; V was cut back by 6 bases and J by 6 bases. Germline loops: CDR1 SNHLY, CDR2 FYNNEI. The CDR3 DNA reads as TGTGCCAGCAGCCTAAGAGGACAGGGGGCGGGCGAGCAGTACGTC. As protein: CASSLRGQGAGEQYV.

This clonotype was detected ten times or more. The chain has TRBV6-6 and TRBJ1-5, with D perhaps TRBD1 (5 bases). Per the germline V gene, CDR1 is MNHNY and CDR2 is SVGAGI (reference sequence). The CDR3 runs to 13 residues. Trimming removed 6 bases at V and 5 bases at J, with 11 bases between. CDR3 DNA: TGTGCCAGCAGCCCGCGAGGGGATCAGCCCCAGCATTTT. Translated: CASSPRGDQPQHF.

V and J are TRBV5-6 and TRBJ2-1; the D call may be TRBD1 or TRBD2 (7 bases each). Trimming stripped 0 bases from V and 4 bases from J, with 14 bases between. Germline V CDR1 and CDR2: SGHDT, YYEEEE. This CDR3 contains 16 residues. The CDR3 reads CASSLASGTEYNEQFF. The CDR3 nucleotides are TGTGCCAGCAGCTTGGCGAGCGGGACAGAATACAATGAGCAGTTCTTC.